These 10 T cell receptor beta chains originate from one sample sequenced in a study of spatial heterogeneity in lung cancer. Time point specified: blood at routine non-recurrence follow-up after resection. The authors sequenced whole RNA from tumor, nontumor lung or frozen PBMC without sorting. TCRdb analysed the 5' RACE reads with MiXCR anew, one entry per CDR3 protein. The sample records some 120,000 distinct CDR3 sequences, more than 9% being singletons. The sequencing here drew on PBMCs, taken at follow-up. All receptors come from a male donor with early-stage non-small cell lung cancer.

This clonotype was picked up a small number of times. The gene calls are TRBV27 and TRBJ2-2, with unresolved D. Per germline, CDR1 MNHEY and CDR2 SMNVEV (reference sequence). The CDR3 extends over 14 amino acids. Trimming removed 3 bases from V and 4 bases from J, with 9 bases in between. The CDR3 spells CASSFLESTGELFF. The CDR3 DNA reads TGTGCCAGCAGTTTTCTGGAGAGCACCGGGGAGCTGTTTTTT.

CDR3 coding DNA: TGTGCCAGCAGCCGGTCGGGGGCAGACAATGAGCAGTTCTTC. Amino acid sequence: CASSRSGADNEQFF. The rearrangement joins TRBV7-9 to TRBJ2-1; the D gene could be TRBD1 or TRBD2 (6 bases each). The V end was cut by 5 bases, the J end by 5 bases, with 13 bases between. CDR1 and CDR2 from the germline V gene are SEHNR and FQNEAQ (reference sequence). The length of the CDR3 is 14 residues.

This clonotype has more than one count but fewer than ten. This sequence joins TRBV6-5 and TRBJ1-6; the D gene is possibly TRBD1 (6 bases). Germline V gene sequence: CDR1 MNHEY, CDR2 SVGAGI. The CDR3 totals 14 residues. V lost 6 bases and J 7 bases, leaving 13 bases between the germline ends. This chain's CDR3 is CASSKDRQNSPLHF. CDR3 sequence (DNA): TGTGCCAGCAGCAAGGACAGACAGAATTCACCCCTCCACTTT.

This clonotype was seen ten or more times. The chain couples TRBV9 to TRBJ2-1; 10 bases are a match to TRBD2. The J segment lost 9 bases and the V segment lost 4 bases, leaving 13 bases of the junction unmatched. CDR1 and CDR2 from the germline V gene are SGDLS and YYNGEE. This CDR3 has 16 amino acids. CDR3 nucleotides: TGTGCCAGCAGCCCCCTAATAAGCGGGGGGGTCACTGAGCAGTTCTTC. Residues: CASSPLISGGVTEQFF.

With regard to this clonotype: A read error is possible here, since a much larger clone lies one base away. As the CDR3 is not closed by the conserved phenylalanine or tryptophan, this likely results from a read error. The genes are TRBV28 and TRBJ1-5, with a possible D match to TRBD1 (5 bases). Germline V lookup: CDR1 MDHEN, CDR2 SYDVKM. V lost 2 bases, J lost 3 bases, and 11 bases lay in between. The CDR3 spans 15 residues. In DNA, the CDR3 is TGTGCCAGCAGTTTACGGGCAGGGTTCAATCAGCCCCAGCATCTT. Translation: CASSLRAGFNQPQHL.

The rearrangement joins TRBV7-9 to TRBJ1-1; tentatively, D is TRBD1 (6 bases). This CDR3 has 12 residues. V was pared by 5 bases and J by 5 bases, with 9 bases between. Per the germline V gene, CDR1 is SEHNR and CDR2 is FQNEAQ (reference sequence). The CDR3 DNA follows: TGTGCCAGCAGCCCCGGGACAACTGAAGCTTTCTTT. It yields the protein CASSPGTTEAFF.

V gene TRBV10-2 combines with J gene TRBJ2-3; D tentatively fits TRBD1 or TRBD2 (5 bases each). Trimming removed 6 bases from V and 4 bases from J, with 14 bases in between. CDR3 length: 14 amino acids. The germline gives CDR1 WSHSY, CDR2 SAAADI. CDR3 protein: CASRIGGRADTQYF. The CDR3 bases are TGCGCCAGCAGAATTGGGGGTAGAGCAGATACGCAGTATTTT.

The rearrangement joins TRBV18 to TRBJ1-4; no clear D. This CDR3 has 13 residues. The germline CDR1 and CDR2 sequences are KGHSH and LQKENI. V lost 2 bases to trimming and J lost 6 bases, with 7 bases between them. DNA of the CDR3: TGTGCCAGCTCACCAGGGGAGGATGAAAAACTGTTTTTT. Translating gives CASSPGEDEKLFF.

In this sample, this clonotype turned up many times. The chain combines TRBV5-1 with TRBJ2-5; 15 positions match TRBD2. CDR3 length: 17 amino acids. Germline values: CDR1 SGHRS, CDR2 YFSETQ. The V gene end was trimmed by 4 bases and the J gene end by 1 base; junction bases not matched to a gene: 5. The CDR3 loop reads CASSPGLAGGPQETQYF. In DNA, the CDR3 is TGCGCCAGCAGCCCCGGACTAGCGGGGGGGCCCCAAGAGACCCAGTACTTC.

This clonotype was counted at least ten times. This chain joins TRBV5-5 and TRBJ1-2; 7 bases align to TRBD1. The V gene end was trimmed by 4 bases and the J gene end by 4 bases; junction bases not matched to a gene: 4. This CDR3 is 13 amino acids long. Germline V gene lookup returns CDR1 SGHKS and CDR2 YYEKEE (reference sequence). CDR3 loop: CASSQQGLYGYTF. CDR3 DNA sequence: TGTGCCAGCAGCCAACAGGGGCTCTATGGCTACACCTTC.